This T cell receptor (beta chain) was obtained from a study of cytomegalovirus exposure and HLA in healthy donors (TCRdb year 2017). Looking at the study overall: According to an earlier analysis of 550 to 750 of the donors, about 179 million T cells yielded 117 million unique TCR beta sequences and about 300 Gb of sequence data. Of the 398 genotyped donors, 81% were placed in the genetic ancestry cluster associated with self-reported Caucasian donors. An early release covering just under 650 HLA-typed donors comprised approximately 300 gigabases of sequencing data and around 80 million unique TCR sequences. A separate validation cohort of roughly 130 different subjects was used in addition to the roughly 670-subject first cohort. The study aimed to test whether signatures of past pathogen exposure could be identified by cataloging public T cell receptors. Among 398 genotyped donors of the cohort, an average of around 240,000 unique TCR beta nucleotide sequences were sequenced per donor, approximately 20% of them non-productive. To study patterns of TCR occurrence, a later analysis re-analyzed previously published TCR beta repertoires from several hundred donors and added high-resolution HLA genotyping. To decide whether each TCR beta V gene segment behaved as functional or pseudogenic, an earlier analysis of approximately 590 of the donors relied on high-throughput TCR beta sequencing. Typing coverage varied by locus: about 620-630 donors for A, B, C, DRB1 and DQB1; roughly 560 for DQA1; approximately 570 for DPA1; more than 450 for DPB1. The study profiled the T cell repertoires of approximately 700 subjects by immunosequencing and related them to cytomegalovirus serostatus. Because of strong linkage in the cohort, four to six DR-DQ haplotypes were treated as single units for association and clustering. A later genetic analysis used genome-wide SNP genotypes for about 65% of the roughly 670 donors, treating that subset as a discovery cohort. Class I and class II HLA loci were covered by the typing at four-digit resolution. Donor age, sex, ethnicity and CMV serostatus were compiled together with the repertoire data. High-throughput TCR immunosequencing, statistical association of individual TCRs with disease status, and machine learning were combined to predict cytomegalovirus infection status. Every discovery cohort repertoire had been produced on one sequencing platform. The later analysis used no new phenotypic data to find candidate immune exposures, relying instead on TCR beta sequences and their occurrence across donors.

The cohort consisted of 666 healthy bone marrow donors. All cohort members were sampled while nominally healthy, although unrecorded immune exposures were likely present. The donor was CMV seronegative and belonged to the group of 350 to 400 seronegative cohort members. A peripheral blood sample was provided by each donor, and peripheral blood mononuclear cells were used for TCR beta sequencing. The Qiagen DNeasy Blood Extraction Kit was used to extract genomic DNA from the blood cell samples. In regard to this clone: The antigen this receptor binds is unknown. No quality values exist for individual bases; no much larger clone is one base distant.

Results the study describes overall, beyond this receptor: A cluster of highly shared sequence variants was judged likely to be a technical artifact of the sequencing pipeline. Some IMGT-functional V segments, including TRBV6-2 and TRBV6-3, could not be distinguished by the 87-base-pair reads and were therefore excluded. Roughly uniform sequencing depth across donors was assumed in presence/absence analyses, although this assumption may not hold. The authors suggested that the approach could potentially be extended to other disease states and immunological phenotypes. A later analysis found that HLA-associated TCR beta chains were more clonally expanded and had lower generation probabilities than equally common non-associated chains. In a later genetic analysis, fewer N-insertions in productive TCRs were reported among donors in an Asian-associated ancestry cluster than the 666-donor mean. According to a later analysis, parvovirus B19, influenza, CMV and Epstein-Barr virus appeared linked to several top co-occurrence clusters. Because counts were too low, about 15 rarely observed V segments, including chromosome 9 orphons, were left out of the earlier analysis of a few hundred of the donors. While some public TCRs were present in many individuals, most TCR sequences turned up only very rarely across donors. The study gave a list of about 150 TCR beta chains associated with cytomegalovirus. An association between a missense DCLRE1C variant and V-gene and J-gene trimming of TCR beta chains was found in a later genetic analysis and replicated in an independent cohort. Specific HLA alleles were associated with 16,951 TCR beta sequences at a false discovery rate of 0.05 in a later analysis. In vitro tests confirmed that three of the cytomegalovirus-associated TCR beta chains recognize cytomegalovirus antigens. When HLA alleles, especially DR and DQ, strongly co-occurred, attributing TCR associations to individual alleles was difficult. Because HLA typing was unavailable for some donors at each locus, only the typed subset was used in association tests. Cytomegalovirus status was reported to be diagnosed by the classifier with high specificity and sensitivity in both the original and validation cohorts. Most CMV-associated TCR beta chains appeared to be HLA-restricted in a later analysis, and the HLA associations seemed to be driven largely by CMV exposure. Only TCR beta chains were sequenced in this cohort, and the absence of alpha or paired-chain data limited detectable features. Linkage disequilibrium might explain the correlated functional status among segregating V segments, but an unknown experimental factor could not be excluded. In a later analysis, the rate of TCR association differed among HLA loci, with DRB1 alleles having the most associated TCRs and HLA-C alleles having the fewest. In an earlier analysis of 500 to 650 of the donors, most TCR beta V segments appeared in productive rearrangements about 87% or about 30% of the time, broadly matching IMGT annotations. A further reported finding was that TCR beta sequences accurately predicted the HLA-A and HLA-B alleles for most subjects in the first cohort. CMV serostatus was the only immune exposure information available for the cohort.

Compared with germline, V lacks 5 bases and J lacks 1 base; bases without a gene match: 8. The germline V gene encodes CDR1 SEHNR and CDR2 FQNEAQ (reference sequence). The CDR3 has 16 amino acids, counting the end cysteine and phenylalanine. Left in the record is the CDR3 DNA by itself, 48 bases read in frame from the first base. The protocol used for the library was the immunoSEQ multiplex PCR assay. The multiplex PCR relied on a mix of 60 forward primers for TCR Vbeta segments and 13 reverse primers for TCR Jbeta segments. A multiplex PCR assay on genomic DNA amplified the CDR3 region of rearranged TCR beta genes. The Illumina HiSeq System was used to sequence the amplified TCR beta libraries as 87-base-pair reads. In the paper's pipeline: In a later analysis, some 80 million unique TCR beta chains were counted across the 650 to 700 repertoires, and roughly 11 million of these chains were shared by at least two donors. Raw reads were error-corrected and collapsed into unique sequences with a nearest-neighbor algorithm that merged closely related sequences to remove PCR and sequencing errors. Alignment of CDR3 sequences to IMGT reference sequences was used to assign V, D and J gene segments. For a sequence to be retained, at least a six-nucleotide match to both a V gene segment and a J gene segment was required. Rearrangements were called productive when the CDR3 lacked stop codons and stayed in frame with V and J; all others were non-productive. Following IMGT convention, CDR3 was defined as the stretch from the second conserved V-encoded cysteine up to the conserved J-encoded phenylalanine. The earlier analysis of 550 to 650 of the donors excluded any sequence lacking an unambiguous match to a single V gene segment. In an earlier analysis of more than 500 of the donors, a V segment was called functional when productive rearrangements were above 56.7%, and segregating when the standard deviation between donors exceeded 5%. A statistical classification framework was built for diagnosing cytomegalovirus status from the catalog of TCR beta chain sequences. V and J gene assignment, in a later analysis, came from comparing TCR nucleotide sequences with IMGT/GENE-DB human TR gene sequences. The TCRdist pipeline was used in a later analysis to assign CDR3 sequences and most-parsimonious VDJ recombination scenarios. In a later analysis, each TCR beta chain was defined by its CDR3 amino acid sequence together with its V-gene family, and reads lacking a unique V-gene family were excluded. In a later analysis, 450 to 600 highly shared, low-generation-probability nucleotide sequences were removed to address suspected cross-contamination and a sequencing artifact. A later analysis calculated a clonal expansion index for each public chain from normalized within-repertoire ranks of inferred template counts. A later analysis computed generation probabilities with a VDJ recombination model fitted to out-of-frame rearrangements, and checked the results against IGoR. A later analysis scored TCR-TCR, TCR-HLA and TCR-CMV co-occurrence with hypergeometric tests, applying a repertoire-size bias correction to TCR pairs. To estimate false discovery rates, a later analysis permuted the HLA or CMV assignments 20 times. A later analysis grouped co-occurring TCRs with DBSCAN, adding TCRdist sequence similarity when clustering within HLA-allele-positive subsets. For co-occurrence clustering, repertoires with fewer than 30,000 or more than 120,000 public chains were excluded, along with four or five repertoires with anomalous nucleotide sharing. This is the immuneACCESS table as TCRdb keeps it, with only in-frame sequences that have V and J called. A part of the clones is gone; compared with another copy, unresolved V genes explain less than half, and the rest is unexplained. D and trimming were read from the DNA, whereas the V and J calls and clone size are those reported in that table. Recorded for this sample are about 150,000 clones; 75% to 80% of them occurred a single time. 0.55% to 0.8% of the sample is held by the ten biggest clonotypes.

The sequence derives from a male donor in good health and CMV-seronegative. This sequence uses TRBV7-9 and TRBJ1-1, with 9 central nucleotides matching TRBD1. The sequencing sample was made of PBMCs. Here the CDR3 is given as CASSPKGQGWNTEAFF. The nucleotide sequence reads as follows: TGTGCCAGCAGCCCAAAGGGACAGGGATGGAACACTGAAGCTTTCTTT.